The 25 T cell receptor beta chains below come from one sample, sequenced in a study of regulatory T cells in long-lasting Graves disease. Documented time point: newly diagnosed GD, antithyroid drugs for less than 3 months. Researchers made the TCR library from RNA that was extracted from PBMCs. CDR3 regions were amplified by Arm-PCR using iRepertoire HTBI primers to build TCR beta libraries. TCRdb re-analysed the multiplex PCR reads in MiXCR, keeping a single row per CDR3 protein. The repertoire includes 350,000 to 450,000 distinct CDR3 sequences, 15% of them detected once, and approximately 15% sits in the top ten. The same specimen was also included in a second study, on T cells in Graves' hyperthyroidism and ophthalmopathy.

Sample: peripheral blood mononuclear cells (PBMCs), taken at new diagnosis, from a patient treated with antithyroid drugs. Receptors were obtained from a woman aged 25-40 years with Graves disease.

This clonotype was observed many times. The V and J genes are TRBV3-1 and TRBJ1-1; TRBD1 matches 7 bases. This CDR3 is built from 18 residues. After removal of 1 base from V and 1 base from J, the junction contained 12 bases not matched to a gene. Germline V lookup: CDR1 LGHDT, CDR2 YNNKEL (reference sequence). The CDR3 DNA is TGTGCCAGCAGCCAAGGAGTAAGGGGGCCCCCTACGAACACTGAAGCTTTCTTT. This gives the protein CASSQGVRGPPTNTEAFF.

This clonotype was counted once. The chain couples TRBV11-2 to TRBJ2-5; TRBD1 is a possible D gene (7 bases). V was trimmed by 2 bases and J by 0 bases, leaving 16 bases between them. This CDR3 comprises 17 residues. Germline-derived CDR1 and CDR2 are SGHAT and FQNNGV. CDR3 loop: CASSLQGGHGNQETQYF. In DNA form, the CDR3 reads TGTGCCAGCAGCTTACAGGGGGGACATGGGAACCAAGAGACCCAGTACTTC.

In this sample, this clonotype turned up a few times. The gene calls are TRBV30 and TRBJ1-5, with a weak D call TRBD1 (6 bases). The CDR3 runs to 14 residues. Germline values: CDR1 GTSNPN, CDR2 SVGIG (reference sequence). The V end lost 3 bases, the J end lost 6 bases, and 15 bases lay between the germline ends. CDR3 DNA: TGTGCCTGGAGACTCACGGGGGCGGGTCAGCCCCAGCATTTT. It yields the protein CAWRLTGAGQPQHF. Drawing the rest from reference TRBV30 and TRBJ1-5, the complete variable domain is SQTIHQWPATLVQPVGSPLSLECTVEGTSNPNLYWYRQAAGRGLQLLFYSVGIGQISSEVPQNLSASRPQDRQFILSSKKLLLSDSGFYLCAWRLTGAGQPQHFGDGTRLSIL.

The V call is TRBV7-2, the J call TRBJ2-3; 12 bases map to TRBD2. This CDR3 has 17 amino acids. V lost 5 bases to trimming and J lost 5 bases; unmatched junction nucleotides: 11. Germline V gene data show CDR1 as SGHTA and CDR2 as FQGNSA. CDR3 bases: TGTGCCAGCAGCCCCCCCGGGCTAGCGGGAGGGCAAGATACGCAGTATTTT. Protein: CASSPPGLAGGQDTQYF.

CDR3 region: CASSLVGGSPGELFF. CDR3 DNA sequence: TGTGCCAGCAGCTTAGTGGGGGGCTCCCCCGGGGAGCTGTTTTTT. The genes are TRBV11-2 and TRBJ2-2; D may match TRBD1 or TRBD2 (6 bases each). The CDR3 covers 15 residues. CDR1 is SGHAT and CDR2 is FQNNGV in the germline V gene. V was trimmed by 1 base and J by 6 bases, leaving 12 bases between them.

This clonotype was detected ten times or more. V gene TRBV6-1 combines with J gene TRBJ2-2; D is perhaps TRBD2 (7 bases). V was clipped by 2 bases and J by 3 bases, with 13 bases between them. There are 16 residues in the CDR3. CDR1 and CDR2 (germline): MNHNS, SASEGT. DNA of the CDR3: TGTGCCAGCAGTGAAATAAGGGGGGGGGACACCGGGGAGCTGTTTTTT. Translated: CASSEIRGGDTGELFF.

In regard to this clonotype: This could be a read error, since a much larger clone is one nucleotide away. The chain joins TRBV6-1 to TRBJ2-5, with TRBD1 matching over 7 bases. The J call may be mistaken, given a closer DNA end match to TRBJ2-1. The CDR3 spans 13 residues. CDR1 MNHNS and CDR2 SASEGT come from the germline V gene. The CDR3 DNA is TGTGCCAGCAGTGGGGGACAGCAAGAGACCCAGTTCTTC. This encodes CASSGGQQETQFF.

The CDR3 region is CASSQRVSKQFF. The CDR3 DNA reads as TGCGCCAGCAGCCAAAGGGTCAGTAAGCAGTTCTTC. The chain employs TRBV4-1 and TRBJ2-1; no firm D call. Germline CDR1 reads MGHRA; CDR2 reads YSYEKL. The ends were cut back, 2 bases at V and 11 bases at J, with 10 bases in the middle. There are 12 residues in the CDR3.

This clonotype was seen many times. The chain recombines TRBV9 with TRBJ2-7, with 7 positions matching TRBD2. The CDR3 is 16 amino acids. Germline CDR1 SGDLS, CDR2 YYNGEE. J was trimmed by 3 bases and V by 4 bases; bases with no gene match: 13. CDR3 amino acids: CASSPREGGRGYEQYF. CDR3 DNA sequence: TGTGCCAGCAGCCCCCGAGAAGGCGGGAGAGGCTACGAGCAGTACTTC. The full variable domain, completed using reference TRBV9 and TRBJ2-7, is DSGVTQTPKHLITATGQRVTLRCSPRSGDLSVYWYQQSLDQGLQFLIQYYNGEERAKGNILERFSAQQFPDLHSELNLSSLELGDSALYFCASSPREGGRGYEQYFGPGTRLTVT.

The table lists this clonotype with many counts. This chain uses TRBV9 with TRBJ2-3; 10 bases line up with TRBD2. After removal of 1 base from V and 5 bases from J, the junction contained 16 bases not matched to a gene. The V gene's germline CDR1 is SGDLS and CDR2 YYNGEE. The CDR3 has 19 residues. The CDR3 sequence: CASSVPKVAGGHRVDTQYF. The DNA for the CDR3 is TGTGCCAGCAGCGTACCAAAGGTAGCGGGAGGCCACCGTGTAGATACGCAGTATTTT.

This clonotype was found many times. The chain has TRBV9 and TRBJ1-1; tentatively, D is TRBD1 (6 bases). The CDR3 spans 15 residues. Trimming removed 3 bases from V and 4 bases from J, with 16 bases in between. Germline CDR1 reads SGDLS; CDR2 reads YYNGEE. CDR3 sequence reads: CASSEATGFGTEAFF. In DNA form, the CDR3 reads TGTGCCAGCAGCGAAGCAACAGGGTTCGGCACTGAAGCTTTCTTT.

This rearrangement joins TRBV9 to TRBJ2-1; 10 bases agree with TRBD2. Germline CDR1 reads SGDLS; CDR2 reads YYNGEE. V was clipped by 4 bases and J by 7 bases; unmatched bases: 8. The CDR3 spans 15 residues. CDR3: CASSLAGAVGNEQFF. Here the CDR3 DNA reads TGTGCCAGCAGCCTAGCGGGAGCGGTTGGGAATGAGCAGTTCTTC.

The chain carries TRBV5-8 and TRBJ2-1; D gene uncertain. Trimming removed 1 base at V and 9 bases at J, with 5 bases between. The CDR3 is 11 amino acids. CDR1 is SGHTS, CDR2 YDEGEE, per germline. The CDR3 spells CASSLNSEQFF. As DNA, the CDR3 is TGTGCCAGCAGCTTGAATAGTGAGCAGTTCTTC.

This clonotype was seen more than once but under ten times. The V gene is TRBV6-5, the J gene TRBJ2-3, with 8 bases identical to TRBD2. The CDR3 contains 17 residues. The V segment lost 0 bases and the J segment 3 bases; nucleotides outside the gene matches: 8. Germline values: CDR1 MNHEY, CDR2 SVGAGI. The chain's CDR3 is CASSYSGAGAPTDTQYF. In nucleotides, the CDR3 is TGTGCCAGCAGTTACTCGGGAGCGGGAGCTCCAACAGATACGCAGTATTTT.

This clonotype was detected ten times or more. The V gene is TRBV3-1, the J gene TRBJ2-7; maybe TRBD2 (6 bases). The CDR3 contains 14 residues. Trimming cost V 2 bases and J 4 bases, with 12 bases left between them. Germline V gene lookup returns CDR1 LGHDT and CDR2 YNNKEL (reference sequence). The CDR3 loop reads CASSQRSGLYEQYF. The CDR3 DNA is TGTGCCAGCAGCCAAAGAAGCGGGCTTTACGAGCAGTACTTC.

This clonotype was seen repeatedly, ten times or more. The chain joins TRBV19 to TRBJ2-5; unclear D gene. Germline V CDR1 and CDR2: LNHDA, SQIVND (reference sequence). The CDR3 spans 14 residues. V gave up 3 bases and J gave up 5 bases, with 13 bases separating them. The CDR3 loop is CASSITGYGETQYF. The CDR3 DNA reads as TGTGCCAGTAGTATCACCGGGTATGGGGAGACCCAGTACTTC.

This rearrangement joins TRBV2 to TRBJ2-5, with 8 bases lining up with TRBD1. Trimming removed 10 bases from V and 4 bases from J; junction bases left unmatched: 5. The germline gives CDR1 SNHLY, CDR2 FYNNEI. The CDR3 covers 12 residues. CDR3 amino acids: CAIPGQGETQYF. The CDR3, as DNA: TGTGCCATCCCAGGACAGGGAGAGACCCAGTACTTC.

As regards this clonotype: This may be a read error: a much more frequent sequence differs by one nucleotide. CDR3 nucleotides: TGCGCCTCCGGCAGCCGACAGTCCTTCGTAACCTACGAGCAGTACGTC. This sequence encodes CASGSRQSFVTYEQYV. This chain uses TRBV28 with TRBJ2-7; D may be TRBD1 (5 bases). Germline loops: CDR1 MDHEN, CDR2 SYDVKM. The CDR3 runs 16 residues.

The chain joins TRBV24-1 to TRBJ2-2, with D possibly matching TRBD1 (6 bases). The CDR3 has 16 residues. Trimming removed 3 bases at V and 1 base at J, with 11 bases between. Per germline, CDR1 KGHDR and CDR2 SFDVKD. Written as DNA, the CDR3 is TGTGCCACCAGTGATCCAGGGACACTGAACACCGGGGAGCTGTTTTTT. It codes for CATSDPGTLNTGELFF.

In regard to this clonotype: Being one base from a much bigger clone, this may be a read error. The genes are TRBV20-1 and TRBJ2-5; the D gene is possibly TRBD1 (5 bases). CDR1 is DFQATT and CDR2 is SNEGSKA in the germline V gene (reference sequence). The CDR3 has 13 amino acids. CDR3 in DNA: TGCAGTGCTCCTGGGGCGGCCCAAGAGACCCAGTGCTTC. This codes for CSAPGAAQETQCF.

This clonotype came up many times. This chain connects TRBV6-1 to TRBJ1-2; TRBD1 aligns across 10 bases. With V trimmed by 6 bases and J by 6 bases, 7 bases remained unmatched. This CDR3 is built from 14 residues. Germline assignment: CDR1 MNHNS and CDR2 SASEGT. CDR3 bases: TGTGCCAGCAGCCTGGGACAGGGGAAAGATGGCTACACCTTC. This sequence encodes CASSLGQGKDGYTF.

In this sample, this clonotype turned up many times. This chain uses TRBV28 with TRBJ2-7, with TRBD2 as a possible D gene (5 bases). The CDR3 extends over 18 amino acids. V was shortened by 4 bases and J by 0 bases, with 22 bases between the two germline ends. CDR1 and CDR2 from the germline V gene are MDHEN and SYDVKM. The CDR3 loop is CASSSAGEWAVSSYEQYF. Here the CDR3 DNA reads TGTGCCAGCAGTTCCGCCGGGGAGTGGGCGGTTAGCTCCTACGAGCAGTACTTC.

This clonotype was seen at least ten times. CDR3 loop: CASGLVPGEAFF. DNA for the CDR3: TGTGCTAGTGGTTTGGTACCCGGGGAAGCTTTCTTT. The chain links TRBV12-5 to TRBJ1-1; D is undetermined. CDR1 and CDR2 from the germline V gene are LGHNT and FRNRAP. The length of the CDR3 is 12 residues. Trimming stripped 0 bases from V and 8 bases from J, with 7 bases between.

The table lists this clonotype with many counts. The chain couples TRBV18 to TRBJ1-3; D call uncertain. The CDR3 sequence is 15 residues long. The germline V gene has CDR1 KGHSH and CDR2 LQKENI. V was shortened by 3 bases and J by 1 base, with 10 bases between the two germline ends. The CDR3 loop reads CASSPGTVSGNTIYF. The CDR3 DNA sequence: TGTGCCAGCTCACCGGGTACGGTGTCTGGAAACACCATATATTTT.

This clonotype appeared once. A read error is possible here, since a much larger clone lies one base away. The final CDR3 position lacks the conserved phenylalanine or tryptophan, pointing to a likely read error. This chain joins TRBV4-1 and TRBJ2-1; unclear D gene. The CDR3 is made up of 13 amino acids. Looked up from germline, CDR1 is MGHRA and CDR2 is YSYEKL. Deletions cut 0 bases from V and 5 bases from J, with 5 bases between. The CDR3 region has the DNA TGCGCCAGCAGCCAAGAGGGCAACAATGAGCAGTTCTGC. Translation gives CASSQEGNNEQFC.